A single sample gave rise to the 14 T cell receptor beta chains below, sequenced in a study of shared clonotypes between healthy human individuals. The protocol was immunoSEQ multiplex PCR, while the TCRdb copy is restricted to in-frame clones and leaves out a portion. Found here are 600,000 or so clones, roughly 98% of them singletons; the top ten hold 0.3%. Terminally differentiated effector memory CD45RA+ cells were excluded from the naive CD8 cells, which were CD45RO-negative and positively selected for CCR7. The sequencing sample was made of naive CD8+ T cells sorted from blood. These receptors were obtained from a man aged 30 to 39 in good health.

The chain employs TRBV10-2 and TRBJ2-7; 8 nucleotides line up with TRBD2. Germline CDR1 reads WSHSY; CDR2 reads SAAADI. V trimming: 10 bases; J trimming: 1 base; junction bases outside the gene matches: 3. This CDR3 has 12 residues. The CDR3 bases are TGCGCCATCGGGACTAGTTCCTACGAGCAGTACTTC. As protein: CAIGTSSYEQYF.

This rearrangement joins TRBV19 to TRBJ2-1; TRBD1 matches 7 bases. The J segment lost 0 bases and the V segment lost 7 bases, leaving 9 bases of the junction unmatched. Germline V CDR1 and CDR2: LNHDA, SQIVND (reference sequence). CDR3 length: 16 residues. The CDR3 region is CASKASSGGSYNEQFF. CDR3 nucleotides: TGTGCCAGTAAAGCGTCGTCAGGGGGCTCCTACAATGAGCAGTTCTTC.

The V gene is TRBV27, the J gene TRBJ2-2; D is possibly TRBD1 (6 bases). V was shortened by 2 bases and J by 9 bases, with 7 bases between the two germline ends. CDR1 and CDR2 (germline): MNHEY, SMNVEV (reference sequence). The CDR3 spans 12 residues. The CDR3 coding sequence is TGTGCCAGCAGTTTACAGGGGAGGGAGCTGTTTTTT. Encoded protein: CASSLQGRELFF.

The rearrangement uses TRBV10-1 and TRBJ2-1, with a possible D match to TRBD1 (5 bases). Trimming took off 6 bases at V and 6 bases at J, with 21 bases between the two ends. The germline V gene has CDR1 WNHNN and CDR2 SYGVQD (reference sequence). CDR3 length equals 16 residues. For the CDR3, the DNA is TGCGCCAGCAGCGGTATTACAGGCTTCGGACCCAATGAGCAGTTCTTC. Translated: CASSGITGFGPNEQFF.

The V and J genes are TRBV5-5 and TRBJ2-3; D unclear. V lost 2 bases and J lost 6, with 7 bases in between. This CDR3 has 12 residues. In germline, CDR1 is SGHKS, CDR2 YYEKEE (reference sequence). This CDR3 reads CASSFFRDTQYF. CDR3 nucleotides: TGTGCCAGCAGCTTCTTTAGGGATACGCAGTATTTT.

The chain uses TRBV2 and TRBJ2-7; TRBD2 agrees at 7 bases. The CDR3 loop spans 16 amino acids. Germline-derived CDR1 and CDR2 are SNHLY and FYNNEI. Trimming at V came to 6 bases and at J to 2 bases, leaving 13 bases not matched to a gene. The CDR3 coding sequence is TGTGCCAGCAGCCCTAAGGGAGGGGCGGAAGCCTACGAGCAGTACTTC. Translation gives CASSPKGGAEAYEQYF.

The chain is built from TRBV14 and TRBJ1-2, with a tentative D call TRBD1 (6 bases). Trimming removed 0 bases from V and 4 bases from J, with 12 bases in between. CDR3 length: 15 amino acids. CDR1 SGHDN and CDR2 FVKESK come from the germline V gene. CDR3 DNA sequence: TGTGCCAGCAGCCAAGAGACAGGAGGACTCTATGGCTACACCTTC. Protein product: CASSQETGGLYGYTF.

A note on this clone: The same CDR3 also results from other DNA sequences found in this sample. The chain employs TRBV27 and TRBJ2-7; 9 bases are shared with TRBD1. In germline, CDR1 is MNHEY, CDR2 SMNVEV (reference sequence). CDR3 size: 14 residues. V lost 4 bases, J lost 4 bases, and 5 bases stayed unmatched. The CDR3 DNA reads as TGTGCCAGCAGTTCCGGACAGGGGAGTTACGAGCAGTACTTC. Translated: CASSSGQGSYEQYF.

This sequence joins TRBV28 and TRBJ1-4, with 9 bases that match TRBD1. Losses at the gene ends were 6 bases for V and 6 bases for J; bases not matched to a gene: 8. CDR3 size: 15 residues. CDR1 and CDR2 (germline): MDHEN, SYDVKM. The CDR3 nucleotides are TGTGCCAGCAGATCACCGGGACAGGGATATGAAAAACTGTTTTTT. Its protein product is CASRSPGQGYEKLFF.

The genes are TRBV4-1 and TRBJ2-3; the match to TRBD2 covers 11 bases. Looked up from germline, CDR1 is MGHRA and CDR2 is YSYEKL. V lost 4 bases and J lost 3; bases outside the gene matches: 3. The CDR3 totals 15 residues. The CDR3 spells CASSPLAGGTDTQYF. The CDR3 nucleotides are TGCGCCAGCAGCCCCTTAGCGGGAGGGACAGATACGCAGTATTTT.

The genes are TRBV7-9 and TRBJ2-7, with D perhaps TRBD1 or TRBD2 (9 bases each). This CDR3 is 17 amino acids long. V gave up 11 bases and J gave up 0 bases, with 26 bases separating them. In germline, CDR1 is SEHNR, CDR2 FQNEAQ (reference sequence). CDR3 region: CAASGQGPSGDSYEQYF. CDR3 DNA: TGTGCCGCTTCAGGACAGGGGCCTAGCGGGGACTCCTACGAGCAGTACTTC.

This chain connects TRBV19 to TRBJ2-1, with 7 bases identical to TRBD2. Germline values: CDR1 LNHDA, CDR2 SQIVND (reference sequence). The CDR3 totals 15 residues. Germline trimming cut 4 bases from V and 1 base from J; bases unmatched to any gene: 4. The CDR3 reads CASSRAGWSYNEQFF. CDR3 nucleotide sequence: TGTGCCAGTAGTAGAGCGGGATGGTCCTACAATGAGCAGTTCTTC.

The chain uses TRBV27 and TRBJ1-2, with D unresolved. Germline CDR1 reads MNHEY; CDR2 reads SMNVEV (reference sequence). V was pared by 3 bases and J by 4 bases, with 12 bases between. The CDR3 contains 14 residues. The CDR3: CASSFSRLSYGYTF. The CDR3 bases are TGTGCCAGCAGTTTTTCCCGTCTTAGCTATGGCTACACCTTC.

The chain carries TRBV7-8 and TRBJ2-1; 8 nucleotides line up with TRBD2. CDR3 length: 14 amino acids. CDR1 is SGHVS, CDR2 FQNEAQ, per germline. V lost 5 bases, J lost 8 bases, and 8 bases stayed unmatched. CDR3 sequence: CASSPGGRVDEQFF. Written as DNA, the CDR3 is TGTGCCAGCAGCCCGGGAGGGCGGGTGGATGAGCAGTTCTTC.